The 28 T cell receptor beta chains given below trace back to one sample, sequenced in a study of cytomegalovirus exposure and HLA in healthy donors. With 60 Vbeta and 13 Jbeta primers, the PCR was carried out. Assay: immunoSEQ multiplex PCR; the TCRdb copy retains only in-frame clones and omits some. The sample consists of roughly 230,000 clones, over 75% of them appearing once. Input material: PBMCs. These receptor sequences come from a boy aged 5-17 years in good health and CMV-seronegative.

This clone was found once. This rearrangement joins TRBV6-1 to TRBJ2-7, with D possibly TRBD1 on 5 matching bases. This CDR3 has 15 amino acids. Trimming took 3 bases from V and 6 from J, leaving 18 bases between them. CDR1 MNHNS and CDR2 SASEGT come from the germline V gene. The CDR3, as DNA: TGTGCCAGCAGTGAGAATCTACCAGGGTCAGGCGAGCAGTACTTC. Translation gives CASSENLPGSGEQYF.

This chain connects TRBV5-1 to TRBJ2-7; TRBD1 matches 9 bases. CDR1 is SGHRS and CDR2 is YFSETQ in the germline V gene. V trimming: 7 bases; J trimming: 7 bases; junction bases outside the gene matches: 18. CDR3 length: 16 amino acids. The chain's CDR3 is CASCPAPGTGPGEQYF. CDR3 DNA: TGCGCCAGCTGCCCAGCGCCCGGGACAGGGCCGGGAGAGCAGTACTTC.

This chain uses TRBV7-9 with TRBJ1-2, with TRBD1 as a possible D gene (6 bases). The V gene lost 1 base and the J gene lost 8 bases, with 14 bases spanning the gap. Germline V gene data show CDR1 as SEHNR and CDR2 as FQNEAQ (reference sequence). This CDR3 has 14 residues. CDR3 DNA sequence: TGTGCCAGCAGCTTAGATACCGGGACATCGGGCTACACCTTC. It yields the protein CASSLDTGTSGYTF.

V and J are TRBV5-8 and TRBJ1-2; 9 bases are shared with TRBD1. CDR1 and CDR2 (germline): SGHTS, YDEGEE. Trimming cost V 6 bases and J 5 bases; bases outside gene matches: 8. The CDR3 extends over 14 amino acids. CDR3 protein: CASTQTGGGYGYTF. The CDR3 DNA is TGTGCCAGCACCCAAACAGGGGGCGGATATGGCTACACCTTC.

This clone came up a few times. This CDR3 reads CASSIELRGTEAFF. In DNA form, the CDR3 reads TGTGCCAGTAGTATCGAGCTTCGGGGCACTGAAGCTTTCTTT. The rearrangement links TRBV19 to TRBJ1-1; no reliable D call. V gave up 3 bases and J gave up 4 bases, with 12 bases separating them. The CDR3 length is 14 residues. CDR1 and CDR2 (germline): LNHDA, SQIVND (reference sequence).

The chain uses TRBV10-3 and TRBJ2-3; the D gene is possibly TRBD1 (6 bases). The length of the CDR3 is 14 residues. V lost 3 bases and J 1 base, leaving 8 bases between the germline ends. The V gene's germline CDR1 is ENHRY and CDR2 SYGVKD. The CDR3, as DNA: TGTGCCATCAGTGAAGAGGGGGGCACAGATACGCAGTATTTT. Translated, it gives CAISEEGGTDTQYF.

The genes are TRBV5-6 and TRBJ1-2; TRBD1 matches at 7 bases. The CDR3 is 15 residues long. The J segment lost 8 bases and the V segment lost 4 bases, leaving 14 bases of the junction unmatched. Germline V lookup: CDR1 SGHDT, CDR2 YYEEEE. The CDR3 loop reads CASSIGQATTIGYTF. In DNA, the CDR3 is TGTGCCAGCAGCATAGGACAGGCTACGACGATAGGCTACACCTTC.

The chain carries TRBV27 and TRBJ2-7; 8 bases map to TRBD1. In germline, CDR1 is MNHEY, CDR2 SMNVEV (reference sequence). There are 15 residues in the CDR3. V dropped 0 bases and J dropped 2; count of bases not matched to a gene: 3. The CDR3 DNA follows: TGTGCCAGCAGTTTATCGGTCAGGGGGCCCTACGAGCAGTACTTC. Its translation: CASSLSVRGPYEQYF.

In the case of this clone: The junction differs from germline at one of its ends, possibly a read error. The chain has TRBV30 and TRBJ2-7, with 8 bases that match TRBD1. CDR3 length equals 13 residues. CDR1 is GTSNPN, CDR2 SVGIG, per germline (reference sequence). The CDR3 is CAWSGTPRDRHFF. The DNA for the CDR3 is TGTGCCTGGAGTGGCACCCCGAGGGACAGGCACTTCTTC.

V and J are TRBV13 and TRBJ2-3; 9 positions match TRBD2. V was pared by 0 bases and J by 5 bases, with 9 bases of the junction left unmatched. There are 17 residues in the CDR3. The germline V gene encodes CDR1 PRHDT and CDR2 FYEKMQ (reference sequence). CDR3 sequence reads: CASSLGLRGRGQDTQYF. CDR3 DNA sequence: TGTGCCAGCAGCTTAGGCCTCCGCGGGAGGGGACAAGATACGCAGTATTTT. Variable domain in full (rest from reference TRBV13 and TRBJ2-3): AAGVIQSPRHLIKEKRETATLKCYPIPRHDTVYWYQQGPGQDPQFLISFYEKMQSDKGSIPDRFSAQQFSDYHSELNMSSLELGDSALYFCASSLGLRGRGQDTQYFGPGTRLTVL.

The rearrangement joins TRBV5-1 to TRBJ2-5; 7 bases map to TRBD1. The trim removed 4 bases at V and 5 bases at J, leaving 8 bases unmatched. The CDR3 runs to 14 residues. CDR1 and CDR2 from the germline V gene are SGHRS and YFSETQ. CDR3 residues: CASSLQTGTETQYF. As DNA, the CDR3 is TGCGCCAGCAGCCTACAGACAGGGACGGAGACCCAGTACTTC.

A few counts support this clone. The CDR3 DNA reads TGTGCCATCAGTCGACAGGACTATGGCTACACCTTC. Translating gives CAISRQDYGYTF. The chain carries TRBV10-3 and TRBJ1-2, with D perhaps matching TRBD1 (6 bases). V dropped 5 bases and J dropped 3 bases, with 7 bases sitting between them. Looked up from germline, CDR1 is ENHRY and CDR2 is SYGVKD. This CDR3 spans 12 amino acids.

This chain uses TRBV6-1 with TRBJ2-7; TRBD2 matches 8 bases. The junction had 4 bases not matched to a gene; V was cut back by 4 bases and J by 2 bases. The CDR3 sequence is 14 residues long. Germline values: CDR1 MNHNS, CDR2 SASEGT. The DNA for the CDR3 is TGTGCCAGCAGTGTATCGGGAGGGCCCTACGAGCAGTACTTC. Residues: CASSVSGGPYEQYF.

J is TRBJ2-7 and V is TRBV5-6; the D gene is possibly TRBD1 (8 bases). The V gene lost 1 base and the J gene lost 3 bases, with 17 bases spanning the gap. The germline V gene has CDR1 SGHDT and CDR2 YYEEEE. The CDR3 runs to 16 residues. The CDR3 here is CASSLRTGRGSYEQYF. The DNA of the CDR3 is TGTGCCAGCAGCTTGCGGACAGGGAGGGGGAGCTACGAGCAGTACTTC.

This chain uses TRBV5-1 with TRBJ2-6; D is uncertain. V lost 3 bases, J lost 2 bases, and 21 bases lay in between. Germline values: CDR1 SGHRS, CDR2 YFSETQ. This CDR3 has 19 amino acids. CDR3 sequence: CASSSTRSAHYTGANVLTF. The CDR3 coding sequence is TGCGCCAGCAGCTCGACGCGAAGTGCTCACTACACTGGGGCCAACGTCCTGACTTTC.

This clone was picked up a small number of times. The CDR3 bases are TGTGCCAGCAGCTTTTGGGACAGGGGGAACACTGAAGCTTTCTTT. Translating gives CASSFWDRGNTEAFF. The rearrangement uses TRBV5-4 and TRBJ1-1; 10 bases map to TRBD1. V trimming: 2 bases; J trimming: 1 base; junction bases outside the gene matches: 2. CDR1 is SGHNT, CDR2 YYREEE, per germline (reference sequence). The CDR3 spans 15 residues.

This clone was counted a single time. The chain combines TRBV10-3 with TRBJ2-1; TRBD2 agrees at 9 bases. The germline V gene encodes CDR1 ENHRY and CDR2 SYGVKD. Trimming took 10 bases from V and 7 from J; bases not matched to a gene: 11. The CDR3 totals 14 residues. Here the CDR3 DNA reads TGTGCCACCAACCCCGGGACTAGCTTTAATGAGCAGTTCTTC. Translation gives CATNPGTSFNEQFF.

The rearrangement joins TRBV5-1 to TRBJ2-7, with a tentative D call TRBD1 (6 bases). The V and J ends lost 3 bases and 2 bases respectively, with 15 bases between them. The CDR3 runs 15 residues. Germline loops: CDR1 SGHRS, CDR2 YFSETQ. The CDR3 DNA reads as TGCGCCAGCAGCTACCGGGACACCGCCACCTACGAGCAGTACTTC. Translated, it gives CASSYRDTATYEQYF.

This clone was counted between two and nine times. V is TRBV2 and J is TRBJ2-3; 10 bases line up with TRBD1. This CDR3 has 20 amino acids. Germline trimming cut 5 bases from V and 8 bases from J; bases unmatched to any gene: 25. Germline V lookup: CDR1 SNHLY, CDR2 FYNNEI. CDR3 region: CASSNSARTGGRIGGATQYF. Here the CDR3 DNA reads TGTGCCAGCAGTAACTCCGCTCGGACAGGGGGTCGGATTGGGGGAGCTACGCAGTATTTT.

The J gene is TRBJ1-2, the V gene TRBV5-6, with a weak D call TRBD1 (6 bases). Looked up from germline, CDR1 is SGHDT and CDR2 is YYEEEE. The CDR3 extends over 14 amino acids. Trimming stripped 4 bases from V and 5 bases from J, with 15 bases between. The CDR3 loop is CASSGQDRRYGYTF. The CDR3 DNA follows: TGTGCCAGCAGCGGCCAGGACAGAAGGTATGGCTACACCTTC.

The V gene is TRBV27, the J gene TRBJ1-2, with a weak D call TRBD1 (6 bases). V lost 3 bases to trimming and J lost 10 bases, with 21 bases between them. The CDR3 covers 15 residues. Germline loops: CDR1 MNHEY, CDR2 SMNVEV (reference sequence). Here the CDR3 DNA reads TGTGCCAGCAGTTTTTCCCCCACGGGGGGGCGGGTCTACACCTTC. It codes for CASSFSPTGGRVYTF.

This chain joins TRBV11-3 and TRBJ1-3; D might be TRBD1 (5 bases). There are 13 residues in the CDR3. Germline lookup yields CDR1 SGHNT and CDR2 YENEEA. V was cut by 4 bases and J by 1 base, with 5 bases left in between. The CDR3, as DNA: TGTGCCAGCAGCTCAGGGTCTGGAAACACCATATATTTT. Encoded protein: CASSSGSGNTIYF.

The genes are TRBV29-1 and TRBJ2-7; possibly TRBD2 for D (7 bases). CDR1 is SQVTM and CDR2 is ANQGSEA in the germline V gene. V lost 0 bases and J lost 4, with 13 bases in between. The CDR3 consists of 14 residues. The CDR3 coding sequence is TGCAGCGTTGAAGAGCGGGGGCCTGGGTACGAGCAGTACTTC. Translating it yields CSVEERGPGYEQYF.

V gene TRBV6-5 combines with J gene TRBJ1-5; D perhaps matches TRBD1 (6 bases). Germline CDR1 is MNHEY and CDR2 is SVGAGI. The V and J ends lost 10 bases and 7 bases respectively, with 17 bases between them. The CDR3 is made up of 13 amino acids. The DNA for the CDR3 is TGTGCCACACAGGGTCTAGGGCACCAGCCCCAGCATTTT. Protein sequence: CATQGLGHQPQHF.

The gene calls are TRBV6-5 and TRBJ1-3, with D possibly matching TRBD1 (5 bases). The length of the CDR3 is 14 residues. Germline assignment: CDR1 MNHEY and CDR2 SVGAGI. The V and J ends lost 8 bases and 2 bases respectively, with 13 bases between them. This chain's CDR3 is CASSHRGTGNTIYF. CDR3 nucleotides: TGTGCCAGCTCTCACCGGGGGACTGGAAACACCATATATTTT.

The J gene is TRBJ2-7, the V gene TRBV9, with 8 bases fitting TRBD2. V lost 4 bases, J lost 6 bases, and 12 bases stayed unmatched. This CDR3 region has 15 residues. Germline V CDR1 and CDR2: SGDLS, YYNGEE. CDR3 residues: CASSPAGGALSEQYF. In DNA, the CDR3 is TGTGCCAGCAGCCCTGCGGGGGGCGCTTTAAGCGAGCAGTACTTC.

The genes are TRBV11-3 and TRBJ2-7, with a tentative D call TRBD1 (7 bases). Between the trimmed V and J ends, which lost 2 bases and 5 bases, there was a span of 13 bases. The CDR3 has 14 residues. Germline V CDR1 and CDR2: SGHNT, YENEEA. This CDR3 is CASSLQGGMDEQYF. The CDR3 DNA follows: TGTGCCAGCAGCTTACAGGGGGGTATGGACGAGCAGTACTTC.

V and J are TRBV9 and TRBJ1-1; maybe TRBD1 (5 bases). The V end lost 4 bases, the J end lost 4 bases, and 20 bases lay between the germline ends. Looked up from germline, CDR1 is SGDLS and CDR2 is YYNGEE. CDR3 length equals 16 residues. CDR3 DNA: TGTGCCAGCAGCCCGGACCCCTCGACAGATTTCACTGAAGCTTTCTTT. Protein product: CASSPDPSTDFTEAFF.